These 32 T cell receptor beta chains came from one sample sequenced in a study of T cell responses to AZD1222 COVID-19 vaccine. Sequenced by immunoSEQ multiplex PCR; TCRdb stores in-frame clones only, minus some. The table includes some 120,000 clones, 90% detected once. The material sequenced was peripheral blood, taken on day 0 of AZD1222 vaccination. The receptors shown here come from an adult in good health.

In its sample, this clone was seen once. The V call is TRBV28, the J call TRBJ1-4, with D unresolved. Germline V gene lookup returns CDR1 MDHEN and CDR2 SYDVKM. Trimming removed 6 bases from V and 6 bases from J, with 5 bases in between. The length of the CDR3 is 11 residues. CDR3 bases: TGTGCCAGCAGCGCTTATGAAAAACTGTTTTTT. Its translation: CASSAYEKLFF.

The chain uses TRBV6-5 and TRBJ2-5; a possible D gene is TRBD1 (6 bases). Germline values: CDR1 MNHEY, CDR2 SVGAGI. The CDR3 spans 14 residues. V was shortened by 7 bases and J by 1 base, with 13 bases between the two germline ends. CDR3 residues: CASNSLQGQETQYF. The CDR3 DNA sequence: TGTGCCAGCAACAGCTTACAGGGCCAAGAGACCCAGTACTTC.

The rearrangement uses TRBV5-6 and TRBJ2-5; D gene uncertain. V was pared by 2 bases and J by 3 bases, with 8 bases between. Germline V gene data show CDR1 as SGHDT and CDR2 as YYEEEE. The CDR3 contains 13 residues. The CDR3 region is CASSFGPEETQYF. Here the CDR3 DNA reads TGTGCCAGCAGCTTCGGGCCAGAAGAGACCCAGTACTTC.

The chain uses TRBV28 and TRBJ1-1; 7 bases align to TRBD1. Germline V lookup: CDR1 MDHEN, CDR2 SYDVKM. After removal of 6 bases from V and 10 bases from J, the junction contained 14 bases not matched to a gene. There are 14 residues in the CDR3. The CDR3 DNA follows: TGTGCCAGCAGGAACCCCGACAGGGCGAGGGGAGCTTTCTTT. Its protein product is CASRNPDRARGAFF.

The chain is built from TRBV9 and TRBJ2-3; 7 bases align to TRBD2. Trimming removed 3 bases from V and 0 bases from J; junction bases left unmatched: 16. Germline V gene data show CDR1 as SGDLS and CDR2 as YYNGEE. The CDR3 loop spans 19 amino acids. Here the CDR3 reads CASSGHGGVLAASTDTQYF. Here the CDR3 DNA reads TGTGCCAGCAGCGGCCACGGCGGGGTGCTAGCGGCTAGCACAGATACGCAGTATTTT.

This chain joins TRBV4-3 and TRBJ2-1, with TRBD2 as a possible D gene (5 bases). The CDR3 is 16 residues long. Per germline, CDR1 LGHNA and CDR2 YSLEER. V lost 0 bases to trimming and J lost 7 bases, with 16 bases between them. CDR3 in amino acids: CASSQDHRGLRNEQFF. The CDR3 DNA reads TGCGCCAGCAGCCAAGATCATCGCGGACTTAGGAATGAGCAGTTCTTC.

The rearrangement uses TRBV12-3 or TRBV12-4 and TRBJ2-5; D is perhaps TRBD1 (6 bases). The CDR3 runs to 13 residues. Trimming cost V 6 bases and J 7 bases, with 15 bases left between them. The CDR3 protein is CASSRTEWGTQYF. CDR3 bases: TGTGCCAGCAGCAGGACAGAGTGGGGGACCCAGTACTTC.

In this sample, this clone turned up once. Other DNA sequences in this sample translate to the same CDR3. CDR3: CATSRGETQYF. CDR3 DNA sequence: TGTGCCACCAGCAGGGGTGAGACCCAGTACTTC. The chain uses TRBV24-1 and TRBJ2-5, with D maybe TRBD1 (6 bases). V shed 7 bases and J shed 5 bases, with 7 bases lying between them. Germline lookup yields CDR1 KGHDR and CDR2 SFDVKD. The CDR3 extends over 11 amino acids.

This clone was picked up one time. This chain connects TRBV19 to TRBJ2-7; D possibly matches TRBD1 or TRBD2 (5 bases each). The ends were cut back, 2 bases at V and 2 bases at J, with 10 bases in the middle. This CDR3 region has 14 residues. Germline V CDR1 and CDR2: LNHDA, SQIVND (reference sequence). The CDR3: CASSILGEPYEQYF. The CDR3 coding sequence is TGTGCCAGTAGTATACTAGGGGAGCCCTACGAGCAGTACTTC.

There are a few counts of this clone. The CDR3 DNA sequence: TGTGCCAGCAGTTTATGGGCAGGGGGCTACAATGAGCAGTTCTTC. It is translated as CASSLWAGGYNEQFF. This chain connects TRBV28 to TRBJ2-1, with 7 positions matching TRBD1. V lost 0 bases and J lost 3; bases outside the gene matches: 2. The CDR3 length is 15 residues. Germline-derived CDR1 and CDR2 are MDHEN and SYDVKM.

The chain is built from TRBV15 and TRBJ2-3; 8 bases are shared with TRBD2. The CDR3 length is 14 residues. Germline values: CDR1 LNHNV, CDR2 YYDKDF (reference sequence). V gave up 7 bases and J gave up 2 bases; unmatched junction bases: 5. CDR3 nucleotides: TGTGCCACCAACAGCGGGGGAGACACAGATACGCAGTATTTT. This encodes CATNSGGDTDTQYF.

The gene calls are TRBV4-1 and TRBJ2-1; D possibly corresponds to TRBD2 (5 bases). This CDR3 region has 17 residues. V was shortened by 0 bases and J by 0 bases, with 12 bases between the two germline ends. Germline values: CDR1 MGHRA, CDR2 YSYEKL. Here the CDR3 reads CASSQEFASSSYNEQFF. DNA of the CDR3: TGCGCCAGCAGCCAAGAATTCGCTAGCAGCTCCTACAATGAGCAGTTCTTC.

The V and J genes are TRBV19 and TRBJ2-1; TRBD2 is a possible D gene (5 bases). The germline V and J ends were trimmed by 7 bases and 3 bases, with 7 bases remaining between them. The germline V gene encodes CDR1 LNHDA and CDR2 SQIVND (reference sequence). This CDR3 is 12 amino acids long. The CDR3: CASTSGYNEQFF. The CDR3 DNA sequence: TGTGCCAGTACAAGCGGCTACAATGAGCAGTTCTTC. Complete variable domain (other parts from reference TRBV19 and TRBJ2-1): DGGITQSPKYLFRKEGQNVTLSCEQNLNHDAMYWYRQDPGQGLRLIYYSQIVNDFQKGDIAEGYSVSREKKESFPLTVTSAQKNPTAFYLCASTSGYNEQFFGPGTRLTVL.

The chain is built from TRBV5-6 and TRBJ1-3; 10 positions agree with TRBD1. Trimming at V came to 5 bases and at J to 4 bases, leaving 9 bases not matched to a gene. CDR1 SGHDT and CDR2 YYEEEE come from the germline V gene. CDR3 length: 16 amino acids. CDR3 bases: TGTGCCAGCAGTCTGGGACAGGGGCCTTCCGGAAACACCATATATTTT. It is translated as CASSLGQGPSGNTIYF.

In its sample, this clone was seen once. The V and J genes are TRBV18 and TRBJ1-5; possible D gene TRBD1, 5 bases. In germline, CDR1 is KGHSH, CDR2 LQKENI. The CDR3 is made up of 14 amino acids. Trimming removed 7 bases from V and 2 bases from J, with 12 bases in between. CDR3 coding DNA: TGTGCCAGCTTACGGGACGGGGGCAATCAGCCCCAGCATTTT. The encoded protein is CASLRDGGNQPQHF.

This clone was seen only once. This chain links TRBV29-1 with TRBJ1-1, with TRBD1 matching over 7 bases. The germline V gene has CDR1 SQVTM and CDR2 ANQGSEA. V was pared by 6 bases and J by 11 bases, with 9 bases of the junction left unmatched. CDR3 length: 11 residues. The CDR3 region has the DNA TGCAGCGTGATACAGGGGAGTTGGGCTTTCTTT. Translating it yields CSVIQGSWAFF.

The chain has TRBV29-1 and TRBJ1-3; unclear D gene. With 0 bases removed from V and 0 bases from J, the gap between germline ends came to 12 bases. Germline CDR1 is SQVTM and CDR2 is ANQGSEA. The CDR3 is 16 amino acids. The CDR3 DNA is TGCAGCGTTGAAGATGCGCGTTCTTACTCTGGAAACACCATATATTTT. Encoded protein: CSVEDARSYSGNTIYF.

The chain links TRBV6-4 to TRBJ1-2, with a possible D match to TRBD1 (5 bases). The CDR3 has 19 residues. Trimming left V 2 bases short and J 1 base short, with 23 bases between. The V gene's germline CDR1 is MRHNA and CDR2 SNTAGT. In DNA, the CDR3 is TGTGCCAGCAGTGACCTCATCCCTGGACACATTGACAGTAACTATGGCTACACCTTC. Its translation is CASSDLIPGHIDSNYGYTF.

The chain couples TRBV6-4 to TRBJ1-6, with a weak D call TRBD1 (6 bases). Germline CDR1 reads MRHNA; CDR2 reads SNTAGT. This CDR3 contains 16 residues. Between the trimmed V and J ends, which lost 3 bases and 7 bases, there was a span of 16 bases. CDR3 sequence (DNA): TGTGCCAGCAGTGAACTTGCCGGGGGGCGCAATTCACCCCTCCACTTT. Encoded protein: CASSELAGGRNSPLHF.

This clone was recorded once. This chain connects TRBV6-2 or TRBV6-3 to TRBJ2-5; D might be TRBD1 (6 bases). CDR1 is MNHEY, CDR2 SVGEGT, per germline. V was trimmed by 4 bases and J by 1 base, leaving 13 bases between them. The length of the CDR3 is 15 residues. DNA of the CDR3: TGTGCCAGCAGTTCGGCAGGGGCCGCCCAAGAGACCCAGTACTTC. Translation gives CASSSAGAAQETQYF.

V gene TRBV5-1 combines with J gene TRBJ2-3, with TRBD2 matching 10 bases. The CDR3 has 16 amino acids. Germline values: CDR1 SGHRS, CDR2 YFSETQ. After removal of 4 bases from V and 5 bases from J, the junction contained 10 bases not matched to a gene. CDR3 sequence: CASSASLKREGDTQYF. CDR3 DNA: TGCGCCAGCAGCGCAAGTTTGAAGCGGGAGGGAGATACGCAGTATTTT.

The rearrangement joins TRBV7-2 to TRBJ2-1; 11 bases are shared with TRBD2. After removal of 0 bases from V and 3 bases from J, the junction contained 13 bases not matched to a gene. The CDR3 has 20 amino acids. Germline V gene sequence: CDR1 SGHTA, CDR2 FQGNSA. CDR3 sequence reads: CASSLAGQTSGKQNYNEQFF. The CDR3 DNA is TGTGCCAGCAGCTTAGCGGGACAGACTAGCGGGAAACAAAACTACAATGAGCAGTTCTTC.

The chain has TRBV6-5 and TRBJ2-3; D is undetermined. The ends were cut back, 4 bases at V and 2 bases at J, with 10 bases in the middle. The CDR3 runs to 14 residues. The germline CDR1 and CDR2 sequences are MNHEY and SVGAGI. The CDR3 loop is CASSLSVTTDTQYF. The CDR3 coding sequence is TGTGCCAGCAGTTTGTCAGTAACCACAGATACGCAGTATTTT.

In its sample, this clone was seen a few times. CDR3 in amino acids: CASSPSANQPQHF. DNA of the CDR3: TGTGCCAGCAGCCCTAGCGCTAATCAGCCCCAGCATTTT. The chain links TRBV11-2 to TRBJ1-5; D gene unclear. CDR3 length equals 13 residues. Trimming cost V 5 bases and J 4 bases, with 9 bases left between them. Germline lookup yields CDR1 SGHAT and CDR2 FQNNGV.

The chain couples TRBV28 to TRBJ1-4; D is unresolved. Looked up from germline, CDR1 is MDHEN and CDR2 is SYDVKM. Deletions cut 8 bases from V and 4 bases from J, with 8 bases between. There are 12 residues in the CDR3. CDR3 nucleotides: TGTGCCAGCGGGGAAATTAATGAAAAACTGTTTTTT. Its translation is CASGEINEKLFF.

The genes are TRBV19 and TRBJ1-1; D is perhaps TRBD1 (5 bases). The V end was cut by 6 bases, the J end by 0 bases, with 17 bases between. Germline V gene data show CDR1 as LNHDA and CDR2 as SQIVND (reference sequence). The CDR3 runs 16 residues. CDR3 in DNA: TGTGCCAGTAGAGGGGTCCCCTCTTACATGAACACTGAAGCTTTCTTT. Its protein product is CASRGVPSYMNTEAFF.

The V gene is TRBV20-1, the J gene TRBJ1-2; D gene uncertain. The germline V and J ends were trimmed by 6 bases and 4 bases, with 3 bases remaining between them. CDR3 length equals 9 residues. From germline, CDR1 is DFQATT and CDR2 SNEGSKA (reference sequence). CDR3: CSAVYGYTF. The DNA for the CDR3 is TGCAGTGCGGTCTATGGCTACACCTTC.

The chain joins TRBV10-2 to TRBJ2-7; TRBD2 matches 8 bases. Germline trimming cut 6 bases from V and 0 bases from J; bases unmatched to any gene: 4. CDR1 is WSHSY and CDR2 is SAAADI in the germline V gene. The length of the CDR3 is 14 residues. The CDR3, as DNA: TGCGCCAGCAGGGACACTAGCGGCTCCTACGAGCAGTACTTC. Protein sequence: CASRDTSGSYEQYF.

The rearrangement joins TRBV9 to TRBJ2-1; possible D gene TRBD2, 6 bases. The germline V gene encodes CDR1 SGDLS and CDR2 YYNGEE. CDR3 length: 15 amino acids. Deletions cut 0 bases from V and 4 bases from J, with 11 bases between. The DNA of the CDR3 is TGTGCCAGCAGCGTAGGGGCTAGCGCGTACAATGAGCAGTTCTTC. Protein sequence: CASSVGASAYNEQFF.

This chain connects TRBV5-8 to TRBJ1-2; 7 positions match TRBD1. This CDR3 comprises 14 residues. V lost 4 bases, J lost 7 bases, and 10 bases stayed unmatched. Germline CDR1 is SGHTS and CDR2 is YDEGEE. CDR3 loop: CASSAYPGTAGYTF. The DNA for the CDR3 is TGTGCCAGCAGCGCCTATCCCGGGACAGCTGGCTACACCTTC.

The gene calls are TRBV11-2 and TRBJ1-3; D gene unclear. Looked up from germline, CDR1 is SGHAT and CDR2 is FQNNGV. The CDR3 covers 13 residues. V lost 3 bases and J lost 3, with 6 bases in between. CDR3 sequence (DNA): TGTGCCAGCAGCTTTGGTTTTGGAAACACCATATATTTT. Translating gives CASSFGFGNTIYF. Full variable domain (remainder filled in from reference TRBV11-2 and TRBJ1-3): EAGVAQSPRYKIIEKRQSVAFWCNPISGHATLYWYQQILGQGPKLLIQFQNNGVVDDSQLPKDRFSAERLKGVDSTLKIQPAKLEDSAVYLCASSFGFGNTIYFGEGSWLTVV.

The gene calls are TRBV7-9 and TRBJ2-2; 9 bases fit TRBD1. The CDR3 totals 16 residues. The J segment lost 2 bases and the V segment lost 6 bases, leaving 7 bases of the junction unmatched. Per germline, CDR1 SEHNR and CDR2 FQNEAQ (reference sequence). In DNA, the CDR3 is TGTGCCAGCAGTTATAACAGGGGGCATAACACCGGGGAGCTGTTTTTT. This sequence encodes CASSYNRGHNTGELFF.